These T cell receptor beta chains were read from a single sample in a study of cytomegalovirus exposure and HLA in healthy donors. Sequencing was performed with immunoSEQ multiplex PCR; in TCRdb, only in-frame clones are kept and a portion is missing. Among about 78,000 clones, over 70% were seen once, and the ten largest hold around 23%. The sample consisted of PBMCs. These receptors all stem from a woman in her forties or fifties in good health and CMV-seropositive. Both conserved end residues are part of each CDR3. D genes are given only for firm matches. Only some rows state a clone size, as once, few, many or a class for expanded clones.

j_gene	d_gene	abundance	v_gene	CDR3nt	CDR3aa
TRBJ2-1	.	.	TRBV5-6	TGTGCCAGCAGCTTGGTTCAGGGTAACAACCATGAGCAGTTCTTC	CASSLVQGNNHEQFF
TRBJ2-3	TRBD2	.	TRBV5-1	TGCGCCAGCAGCCCCGGACTAGCACACACAGATACGCAGTATTTT	CASSPGLAHTDTQYF
TRBJ2-3	.	few	TRBV10-1	TGCGCCAGCAGTAACCGGGGGACAGATACGCAGTATTTT	CASSNRGTDTQYF
TRBJ1-2	.	few	TRBV6-1	TGTGCCAGCATCCCTCAGGGACCCCCGGGGGATGGCTACACCTTC	CASIPQGPPGDGYTF
TRBJ1-2	.	.	TRBV7-2	TGTGCCAGCAGCTTTACGAGGGGGGGCTATGGCTACACCTTC	CASSFTRGGYGYTF
TRBJ2-6	.	.	TRBV2	TGTGCCAGCGTTGTTAACTCTGGGGCCAACGTCCTGACTTTC	CASVVNSGANVLTF
TRBJ1-2	.	.	TRBV6-5	TGTGCCAGCAGTCCCCGAGGGTGGGTAATGGAAGGCTACACCTTC	CASSPRGWVMEGYTF
TRBJ2-5	TRBD2	.	TRBV6-1	TGTGCCAGCAGTCAGACTAGCGGGAGAGGAGAGACCCAGTACTTC	CASSQTSGRGETQYF
TRBJ1-4	.	.	TRBV7-9	TGTGCCAGCAGCATCAGGGTTGCAACTAATGAAAAACTGTTTTTT	CASSIRVATNEKLFF
TRBJ2-1	.	once	TRBV29-1	TGCAGCGCCCATCCAGACAGGATCCGGGTATACAATGAGCAGTTCTTC	CSAHPDRIRVYNEQFF
TRBJ2-5	.	.	TRBV27	TGTGCCAGCAGTCCGCGGCAGATTAAGGAGACCCAGTACTTC	CASSPRQIKETQYF
TRBJ2-6	.	.	TRBV6-1	TGTGCCAGCAGTGACCCCTCTTTCTCTGGGGCCAACGTCCTGACTTTC	CASSDPSFSGANVLTF
TRBJ2-1	TRBD2	few	TRBV13	TGTGCCAGCAGTTACTTTACTTCCCCGACTAGCGGGAGGGCCGGTGAGCAGTTCTTC	CASSYFTSPTSGRAGEQFF
TRBJ2-2	TRBD1	.	TRBV7-3	TGTGCCAGCAGCACCACAGGGGGCGCGGACGGGGAGCTGTTTTTT	CASSTTGGADGELFF
TRBJ1-1	.	.	TRBV10-3	TGTGCCATCAGTGAGCGGGAGTGGAGTACTGAAGCTTTCTTT	CAISEREWSTEAFF
TRBJ2-7	.	.	TRBV9	TGTGCCAGCAGCAACCTCCGGGTCTACGAGCAGTACTTC	CASSNLRVYEQYF
TRBJ1-1	.	once	TRBV18	TGTGCCAGCTCACCCGGGAGTCAGCGGCCTGAAGCTTTCTTT	CASSPGSQRPEAFF
TRBJ2-2	TRBD2	.	TRBV11-3	TGTGCCAGCAGCTCACCGACTAGCGGGAGTTTGGGGGAGCTGTTTTTT	CASSSPTSGSLGELFF
TRBJ2-1	TRBD1	.	TRBV29-1	TGCAGCGTTGAGAGGGGACAGTTGGACAATGAGCAGTTCTTC	CSVERGQLDNEQFF
TRBJ2-1	TRBD2	.	TRBV9	TGTGCCAGCAATTCCGGGACTACATCCTACAATGAGCAGTTCTTC	CASNSGTTSYNEQFF
TRBJ2-3	TRBD2	.	TRBV5-1	TGCGCCAGCAGCTCGGGCCGGGGGGGCACAGATACGCAGTATTTT	CASSSGRGGTDTQYF
TRBJ1-5	TRBD1	.	TRBV7-9	TGTGCCAGCAGCTTAGTAGGGGACAGGGGAAATCAGCCCCAGCATTTT	CASSLVGDRGNQPQHF
TRBJ1-3	.	.	TRBV19	TGTGCCAGTAGGGAGTGGGGAAACACCATATATTTT	CASREWGNTIYF
TRBJ1-6	.	.	TRBV27	TGTGCCAGCAGTTTGATAGGGGCGACCTCACATAATTCACCCCTCCACTTT	CASSLIGATSHNSPLHF
TRBJ2-3	TRBD2	.	TRBV6-4	TGTGCCAGCAGGAAAGTAGCGGGGGGGTCAGATACGCAGTATTTT	CASRKVAGGSDTQYF
TRBJ1-2	TRBD1	.	TRBV5-1	TGCGCCAGCAGCTTGAACAGGGGCGGCTATGGCTACACCTTC	CASSLNRGGYGYTF
TRBJ1-4	.	.	TRBV7-9	TGTGCCAGCAGCTTCGGGGGGGCTAATGAAAAACTGTTTTTT	CASSFGGANEKLFF
TRBJ2-1	TRBD2	.	TRBV10-2	TGCGCCAGCAGTGAGAGCCTAGCGGGAGGTATGAATGAGCAGTTCTTC	CASSESLAGGMNEQFF
TRBJ1-4	TRBD1	.	TRBV27	TGTGCCAGCAGTTTTGACAGGGTGAGACTGTTTTTT	CASSFDRVRLFF
TRBJ2-7	.	.	TRBV30	TGTGCCTGGAGTGTGATCCGGGGCGAGCAGTACTTC	CAWSVIRGEQYF
TRBJ2-7	TRBD2	.	TRBV5-8	TGTGCCAGCAGTCTCGGGGGGGGCTACGAGCAGTACTTC	CASSLGGGYEQYF
TRBJ1-4	TRBD1	once	TRBV18	TGTGCCAGCTCATCCTCTAGACAGGGCGCAGGGGAAAAACTGTTTTTT	CASSSSRQGAGEKLFF
TRBJ2-1	.	.	TRBV7-2	TGTGCCAGCAGCACCCGGGTCCGTCCTAACTACAATGAGCAGTTCTTC	CASSTRVRPNYNEQFF
TRBJ2-5	.	.	TRBV10-3	TGTGCCATCAGCCGACAGGATGTCCAAGAGACCCAGTACTTC	CAISRQDVQETQYF
TRBJ2-2	TRBD1	.	TRBV7-6	TGTGCCAGCAGCAGGACAGGGGAAACCGGGGAGCTGTTTTTT	CASSRTGETGELFF
TRBJ1-5	.	.	TRBV11-2	TGTGCCAGCAGCTTAGATGGGTCGGGGCAGCCCCAGCATTTT	CASSLDGSGQPQHF
TRBJ1-1	.	few	TRBV29-1	TGCAGCGTTGATAACGTTGGGGGGGACACAGGGAACACTGAAGCTTTCTTT	CSVDNVGGDTGNTEAFF
TRBJ2-1	.	.	TRBV21-1	TGTGCCAGCAGCACCCTAGCGGGGGATTACAATGAGCAGTTCTTC	CASSTLAGDYNEQFF
TRBJ1-1	TRBD1	.	TRBV30	TGTGCCTGGAGGGGACAGGGGGCTTGGAACACTGAAGCTTTCTTT	CAWRGQGAWNTEAFF
TRBJ2-2	.	medium-sized	TRBV25-1	TGTGCCAGCCAATCAGGGGCCGACACCGGGGAGCTGTTTTTT	CASQSGADTGELFF
TRBJ2-5	TRBD1	.	TRBV10-3	TGTGCCATCAGTGCGGGGACAGGGGTCACAAGCCCTCGAGAGACCCAGTACTTC	CAISAGTGVTSPRETQYF
TRBJ2-7	TRBD1	once	TRBV19	TGTGCCATAGGGGACAGGGCCGGGGAGCAGTACTTC	CAIGDRAGEQYF
TRBJ2-3	.	.	TRBV9	TGTGCCAGCAGCGTAGAGAGTAGCGTGACAGATACGCAGTATTTT	CASSVESSVTDTQYF
TRBJ1-1	.	.	TRBV18	TGTGCCAGCTCACCAAAGGGGGGGTGGACTGAAGCTTTCTTT	CASSPKGGWTEAFF
TRBJ1-1	TRBD1	.	TRBV19	TGTGCCAGTAGTACCGGACAGGTCGAGGTGACTGAAGCTTTCTTT	CASSTGQVEVTEAFF
TRBJ2-3	TRBD2	.	TRBV5-1	TGCGCCAGCAGCCCCCTCAGAACGGGAGGGACTTCGGATACGCAGTATTTT	CASSPLRTGGTSDTQYF
TRBJ2-1	TRBD2	.	TRBV5-6	TGTGCCAGCAGCTCGCCCACTAGCGGAGCCCTTAAATACAATGAGCAGTTCTTC	CASSSPTSGALKYNEQFF
TRBJ2-2	TRBD1	few	TRBV5-1	TGCGCCAGCAAAAGGGGGCAGGCGGTAAACACCGGGGAGCTGTTTTTT	CASKRGQAVNTGELFF
TRBJ2-3	.	.	TRBV5-1	TGCGCCAGCGGTTTTGGAGAATCCACAGATACGCAGTATTTT	CASGFGESTDTQYF